This TCR beta chain stems from a study of beta chain features in type 1 diabetes. Study outcomes and limitations: Fewer insertions but more deletions were seen at VDJ junctions in type 1 diabetes patients.

In the case of this clone: The antigen remains unidentified.

V lost 2 bases, J lost 4 bases, and 2 bases stayed unmatched. Germline loops: CDR1 MNHEY, CDR2 SVGAGI. The CDR3 covers 14 residues. Of the isolated RNA, all was reverse transcribed, and so the sequenced material was expressed TCRB transcripts. Repertoires were generated with immunoSEQ multiplex PCR, while TCRdb's copy carries only in-frame clones and drops some. The table has fewer than 350,000 clones, 15% to 20% seen once; the top ten hold under 0.055%. Specimen: naive CD4+ T cells from blood. V gene TRBV6-5 combines with J gene TRBJ1-2, with 9 positions matching TRBD1. The receptor comes from a woman under 30 in good health. DNA of the CDR3: TGTGCCAGCAGTTACGGGACAGGGTCCTATGGCTACACCTTC. It yields the protein CASSYGTGSYGYTF.